The rows below give T cell receptor beta chains drawn from one sample of a study of persistence of HIV-infected CD4 T cells. The repertoire was sequenced with immunoSEQ multiplex PCR; TCRdb's copy has only in-frame clones and lacks some. The table records some 48,000 clones, about 81% of them present only once. No cognate antigen is known for these TCRs. This material consisted of CD4+ T cells sorted from PBMCs after roughly 18-hour stimulation, taken from a patient who received antiretroviral therapy. The receptors derive from an adult man with HIV who was CMV-seropositive. Each CDR3 is given with its conserved first and last residue. The D gene is left open where the match is weak. A row's size may be missing; if present it is once, few, many or a size class.

J,D,size,V,CDR3,DNA
TRBJ2-3,TRBD1,-,TRBV19,CASSLDVTGGTDTQYF,TGTGCCAGTAGCCTTGATGTCACAGGGGGCACAGATACGCAGTATTTT
TRBJ1-5,TRBD1,once,TRBV19,CASTLRQGQGNQPQHF,TGTGCCAGTACCCTTAGACAGGGCCAGGGCAATCAGCCCCAGCATTTT
TRBJ1-4,-,few,TRBV7-3,CASSLSAGEKLFF,TGTGCCAGCAGCTTATCGGCGGGGGAAAAACTGTTTTTT
TRBJ1-5,-,-,TRBV7-9,CASSTGTRTSNQPQHF,TGTGCCAGCAGCACCGGGACAAGAACTAGCAATCAGCCCCAGCATTTT
TRBJ2-1,TRBD2,-,TRBV19,CASSIFSVAGGEQFF,TGTGCCAGTAGTATATTTTCGGTAGCGGGAGGTGAGCAGTTCTTC
TRBJ2-3,TRBD2,-,TRBV4-3,CASSQERPAGRTDTQYF,TGCGCCAGCAGCCAAGAGAGGCCAGCGGGACGCACAGATACGCAGTATTTT
TRBJ2-3,TRBD1,-,TRBV11-3,CASSSQGVTDTQYF,TGTGCCAGCAGTTCTCAGGGGGTCACAGATACGCAGTATTTT
TRBJ1-2,-,-,TRBV3-1/TRBV3-2,CASSQGVWGYTF,TGTGCCAGCAGCCAAGGGGTTTGGGGCTACACCTTC
TRBJ2-1,-,few,TRBV6-5,CASSYSGFLDEQFF,TGTGCCAGCAGTTACTCGGGGTTTTTGGATGAGCAGTTCTTC
TRBJ1-2,TRBD1,-,TRBV7-2,CASSLVIKTGARGYTF,TGTGCCAGCAGCTTAGTAATAAAGACAGGGGCAAGAGGCTACACCTTC
TRBJ1-2,TRBD1,-,TRBV30,CAWRPGTVVGYGYTF,TGTGCCTGGAGACCCGGGACAGTCGTCGGCTATGGCTACACCTTC
TRBJ2-1,-,-,TRBV9,CASSVGRAEQFF,TGTGCCAGCAGCGTAGGACGCGCTGAGCAGTTCTTC
TRBJ2-2,-,few,TRBV27,CASSLLPLENTGELFF,TGTGCCAGCAGTTTACTTCCACTAGAAAACACCGGGGAGCTGTTTTTT
TRBJ2-3,-,-,TRBV6-5,CASTEGGASTDTQYF,TGTGCCAGCACCGAAGGGGGGGCGAGCACAGATACGCAGTATTTT
TRBJ1-2,-,once,TRBV25-1,CASSGNYGGRANYGYTF,TGTGCCAGCAGTGGAAATTACGGTGGGCGAGCCAACTATGGCTACACCTTC
TRBJ1-6,TRBD1,-,TRBV4-2,CASSRGDSSYNSPLHF,TGTGCCAGCAGCCGGGGGGACAGCTCCTATAATTCACCCCTCCACTTT
TRBJ1-3,-,once,TRBV10-3,CATVVRPGNTIYF,TGTGCCACCGTGGTACGACCTGGAAACACCATATATTTT
TRBJ1-2,-,few,TRBV5-5,CASSDGVYGYTF,TGTGCCAGCAGCGATGGGGTCTATGGCTACACCTTC
TRBJ1-1,-,-,TRBV29-1,CSVGSAEAFF,TGCAGCGTTGGAAGCGCCGAAGCTTTCTTT
TRBJ2-7,-,few,TRBV5-8,CASSISGPWHF,TGTGCCAGCAGTATCTCGGGACCATGGCACTTC
TRBJ1-1,-,few,TRBV7-8,CASSRVAANTEAFF,TGTGCCAGCAGCCGAGTGGCAGCGAACACTGAAGCTTTCTTT
TRBJ1-5,-,few,TRBV7-2,CASSYDGTHSQPQHF,TGTGCCAGCAGCTACGACGGGACACATTCTCAGCCCCAGCATTTT
TRBJ2-4,-,few,TRBV3-1/TRBV3-2,CASSQGVRLDIQYF,TGTGCCAGCAGCCAAGGGGTCCGGCTGGACATTCAGTACTTC
TRBJ1-6,-,-,TRBV27,CASSSNPTSSYNSPLHF,TGTGCCAGCAGTTCCAACCCTACGAGCTCCTATAATTCACCCCTCCACTTT
TRBJ2-7,TRBD1,few,TRBV27,CASSLSGQGTREQYF,TGTGCCAGCAGTTTATCGGGACAGGGGACACGCGAGCAGTACTTC
TRBJ1-2,TRBD1,-,TRBV18,CASSPTPKASTGVDYGYTF,TGTGCCAGCTCACCAACCCCAAAAGCGTCTACAGGGGTGGACTATGGCTACACCTTC
TRBJ1-6,TRBD1,-,TRBV2,CASSAPDRDSPLHF,TGTGCCAGCAGTGCCCCGGACAGGGACTCACCCCTCCACTTT
TRBJ1-1,TRBD1,once,TRBV6-5,CASRADRAGRTEAFF,TGTGCCAGCAGAGCCGACAGGGCCGGGAGAACTGAAGCTTTCTTT
TRBJ2-3,TRBD1,-,TRBV5-4,CASSLWWGQGVDTQYF,TGTGCCAGCAGCTTGTGGTGGGGACAGGGGGTGGATACGCAGTATTTT
TRBJ2-3,TRBD1,-,TRBV6-5,CASTQTATGKQYF,TGTGCCAGCACCCAAACTGCGACAGGGAAACAGTATTTT
TRBJ2-2,-,-,TRBV7-8,CASSLVLAGTGELFF,TGTGCCAGCAGCTTAGTACTGGCGGGTACCGGGGAGCTGTTTTTT
TRBJ2-2,-,once,TRBV2,CASISGNTGELFF,TGTGCCAGCATCTCAGGGAACACCGGGGAGCTGTTTTTT
TRBJ1-5,-,-,TRBV29-1,CSVGHNSNQPQHF,TGCAGCGTGGGACACAACAGCAATCAGCCCCAGCATTTT
TRBJ1-6,TRBD1,-,TRBV28,CASSRDRGSYSPLHF,TGTGCCAGCAGCCGGGACAGGGGAAGTTATTCACCCCTCCACTTT
TRBJ2-1,-,-,TRBV27,CASSLYGRGEQFF,TGTGCCAGCAGTTTATACGGTCGGGGGGAGCAGTTCTTC
TRBJ1-5,-,-,TRBV30,CAWSLGGEAGQPQHF,TGTGCCTGGAGTCTAGGCGGGGAGGCCGGTCAGCCCCAGCATTTT
TRBJ1-4,-,-,TRBV23-1,CARKFGLNEKLFF,TGCGCCCGGAAATTCGGCCTAAATGAAAAACTGTTTTTT
TRBJ2-6,TRBD1,-,TRBV5-1,CASSLAGQVYSGANVLTF,TGCGCCAGCAGCTTGGCGGGACAGGTATACTCTGGGGCCAACGTCCTGACTTTC